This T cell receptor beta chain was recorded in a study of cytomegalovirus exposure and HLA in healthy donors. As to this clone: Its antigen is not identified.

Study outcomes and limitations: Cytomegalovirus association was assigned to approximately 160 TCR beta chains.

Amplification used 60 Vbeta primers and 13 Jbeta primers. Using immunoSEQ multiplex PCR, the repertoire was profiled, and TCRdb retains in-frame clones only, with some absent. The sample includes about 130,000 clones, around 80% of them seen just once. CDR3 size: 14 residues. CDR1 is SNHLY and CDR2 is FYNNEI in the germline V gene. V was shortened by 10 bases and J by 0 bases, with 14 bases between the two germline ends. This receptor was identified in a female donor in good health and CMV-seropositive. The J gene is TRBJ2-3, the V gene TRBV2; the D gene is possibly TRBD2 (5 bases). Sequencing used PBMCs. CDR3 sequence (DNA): TGTGCCACCACTAGGACCGCGAGCACAGATACGCAGTATTTT. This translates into CATTRTASTDTQYF.